These 4 T cell receptor beta chains were all obtained from the same sample, sequenced in a study of blood T cells in healthy people across ages. PCR was performed a second time for about 7 to 11 cycles using a sample-barcoded 5' primer and a J-beta primer mix. A single record per CDR3 protein comes from TCRdb applying MiXCR to the 5' RACE reads. This table holds roughly 650,000 distinct CDR3 sequences, roughly 32% found once. The sequencing input was blood. These receptor sequences come from a woman older than 75 in good health.

This clonotype was found a few times. A single base separates this from a much larger clone, so it may be a read error. The chain combines TRBV7-2 with TRBJ2-7; D call uncertain. CDR3 size: 12 residues. CDR1 SGHTA and CDR2 FQGNSA come from the germline V gene. Trimming pared 4 bases from V and 7 bases from J, leaving 11 bases between. DNA for the CDR3: TGTGCCAGCAGCTCCTTCGTAGGGGAGCAGTACTTC. It translates to CASSSFVGEQYF.

This clonotype was seen repeatedly, ten times or more. The rearrangement joins TRBV30 to TRBJ1-5; a weak D match, TRBD1 (6 bases). CDR1 and CDR2 from the germline V gene are GTSNPN and SVGIG (reference sequence). V was trimmed by 5 bases and J by 3 bases, leaving 11 bases between them. CDR3 length equals 13 residues. The CDR3 loop is CAWGGQSNQPQHF. The CDR3 nucleotides read TGTGCCTGGGGGGGGCAGTCCAATCAGCCCCAGCATTTT.

This clonotype was seen many times. V usage is TRBV7-9 and J usage is TRBJ2-1; the match to TRBD1 covers 8 bases. Trimming took 5 bases from V and 6 from J; bases not matched to a gene: 9. CDR3 length equals 15 residues. Germline V lookup: CDR1 SEHNR, CDR2 FQNEAQ (reference sequence). The DNA for the CDR3 is TGTGCCAGCAGCGATTCACTACAGGGGGGCAATGAGCAGTTCTTC. It is translated as CASSDSLQGGNEQFF.

In its sample, this clonotype was seen many times. This chain uses TRBV5-6 with TRBJ2-7; the D call may be TRBD1 or TRBD2 (5 bases each). Germline V gene lookup returns CDR1 SGHDT and CDR2 YYEEEE. Trimming cost V 4 bases and J 2 bases, with 13 bases left between them. This CDR3 region has 14 residues. CDR3 sequence: CASSQGRMTYEQYF. CDR3 coding DNA: TGTGCCAGCAGCCAGGGACGGATGACCTACGAGCAGTACTTC. Filled out from reference TRBV5-6 and TRBJ2-7, the complete variable domain reads DAGVTQSPTHLIKTRGQQVTLRCSPKSGHDTVSWYQQALGQGPQFIFQYYEEEERQRGNFPDRFSGHQFPNYSSELNVNALLLGDSALYLCASSQGRMTYEQYFGPGTRLTVT.